This T cell receptor (beta chain) was sequenced during a study of blood T cell repertoires in COVID-19. Germline CDR1 MNHEY, CDR2 SVGAGI. The CDR3 consists of 13 residues. The ends were cut back, 7 bases at V and 2 bases at J, with 11 bases in the middle. Generated by immunoSEQ multiplex PCR, the TCRdb table keeps only in-frame clones and is missing some. The sample shows about 150,000 clones, more than 75% of them seen only once. Input material: peripheral blood. V usage is TRBV6-5 and J usage is TRBJ1-2, with D maybe TRBD1 (5 bases). The receptor was isolated from an elderly man with acute or convalescent COVID-19. CDR3 in DNA: TGTGCCAGCACTAGACAGCAAAACTATGGCTACACCTTC. This sequence encodes CASTRQQNYGYTF.